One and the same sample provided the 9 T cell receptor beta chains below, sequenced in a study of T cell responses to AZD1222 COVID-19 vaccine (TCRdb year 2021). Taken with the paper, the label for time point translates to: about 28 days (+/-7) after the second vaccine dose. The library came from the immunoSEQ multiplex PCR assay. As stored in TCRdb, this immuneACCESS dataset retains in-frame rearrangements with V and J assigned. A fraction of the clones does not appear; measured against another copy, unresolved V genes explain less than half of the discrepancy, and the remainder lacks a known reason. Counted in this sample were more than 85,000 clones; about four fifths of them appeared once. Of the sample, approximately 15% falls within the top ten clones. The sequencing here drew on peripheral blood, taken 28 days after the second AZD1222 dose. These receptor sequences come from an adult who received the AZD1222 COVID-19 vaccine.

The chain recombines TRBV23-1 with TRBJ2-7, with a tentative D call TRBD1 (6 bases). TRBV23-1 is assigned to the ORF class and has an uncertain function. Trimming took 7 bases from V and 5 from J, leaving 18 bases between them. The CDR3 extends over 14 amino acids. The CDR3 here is CASTHSPSGDEQYF. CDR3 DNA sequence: TGCGCCAGCACCCACAGCCCCTCAGGGGACGAGCAGTACTTC.

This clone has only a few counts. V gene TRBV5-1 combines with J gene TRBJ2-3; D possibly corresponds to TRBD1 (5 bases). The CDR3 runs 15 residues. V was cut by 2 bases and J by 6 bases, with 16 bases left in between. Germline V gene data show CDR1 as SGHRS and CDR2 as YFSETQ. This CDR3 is CASSFELTGVDTQYF. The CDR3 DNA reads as TGCGCCAGCAGCTTCGAACTTACAGGTGTTGATACGCAGTATTTT.

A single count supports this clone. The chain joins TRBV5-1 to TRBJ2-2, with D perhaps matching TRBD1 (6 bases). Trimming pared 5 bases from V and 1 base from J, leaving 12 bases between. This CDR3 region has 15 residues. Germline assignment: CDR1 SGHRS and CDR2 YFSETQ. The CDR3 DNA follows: TGCGCCAGCAGTAAGGGGGTACAGAACACCGGGGAGCTGTTTTTT. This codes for CASSKGVQNTGELFF.

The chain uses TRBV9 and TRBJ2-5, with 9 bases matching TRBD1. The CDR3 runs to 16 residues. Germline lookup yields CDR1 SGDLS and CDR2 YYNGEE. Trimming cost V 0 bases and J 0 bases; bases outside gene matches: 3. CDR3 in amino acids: CASSVVGTGNQETQYF. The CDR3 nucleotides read TGTGCCAGCAGCGTAGTGGGGACAGGGAACCAAGAGACCCAGTACTTC.

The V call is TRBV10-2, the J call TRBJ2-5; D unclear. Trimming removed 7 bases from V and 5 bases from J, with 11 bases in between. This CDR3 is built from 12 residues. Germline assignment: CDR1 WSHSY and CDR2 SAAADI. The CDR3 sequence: CASTAWPETQYF. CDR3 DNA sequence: TGCGCCAGCACGGCTTGGCCCGAGACCCAGTACTTC.

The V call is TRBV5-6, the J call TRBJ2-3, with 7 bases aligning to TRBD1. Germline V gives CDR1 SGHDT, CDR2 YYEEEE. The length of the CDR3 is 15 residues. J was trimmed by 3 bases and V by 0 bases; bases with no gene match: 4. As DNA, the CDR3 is TGTGCCAGCAGCTTGGCAGGCAGGGGGACAGATACGCAGTATTTT. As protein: CASSLAGRGTDTQYF.

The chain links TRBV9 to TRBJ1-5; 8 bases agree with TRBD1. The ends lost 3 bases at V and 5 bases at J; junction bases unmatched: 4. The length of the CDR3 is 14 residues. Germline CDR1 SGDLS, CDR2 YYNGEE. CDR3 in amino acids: CASSATGGHQPQHF. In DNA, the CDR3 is TGTGCCAGCAGCGCTACAGGGGGGCATCAGCCCCAGCATTTT.

The CDR3 coding sequence is TGTGCCAGCAGCATAGGGGTATCCCACACTGAAGCTTTCTTT. Translation gives CASSIGVSHTEAFF. This rearrangement joins TRBV7-9 to TRBJ1-1, with D tentatively TRBD1 (5 bases). The CDR3 totals 14 residues. The V gene's germline CDR1 is SEHNR and CDR2 FQNEAQ (reference sequence). Trimming stripped 5 bases from V and 3 bases from J, with 13 bases between.

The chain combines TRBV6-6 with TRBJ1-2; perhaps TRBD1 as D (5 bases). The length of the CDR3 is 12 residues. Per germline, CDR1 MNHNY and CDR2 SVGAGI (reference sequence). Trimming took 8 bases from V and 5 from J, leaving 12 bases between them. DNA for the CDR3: TGTGCCAGCGGGACCGGCTTATATGGCTACACCTTC. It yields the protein CASGTGLYGYTF.